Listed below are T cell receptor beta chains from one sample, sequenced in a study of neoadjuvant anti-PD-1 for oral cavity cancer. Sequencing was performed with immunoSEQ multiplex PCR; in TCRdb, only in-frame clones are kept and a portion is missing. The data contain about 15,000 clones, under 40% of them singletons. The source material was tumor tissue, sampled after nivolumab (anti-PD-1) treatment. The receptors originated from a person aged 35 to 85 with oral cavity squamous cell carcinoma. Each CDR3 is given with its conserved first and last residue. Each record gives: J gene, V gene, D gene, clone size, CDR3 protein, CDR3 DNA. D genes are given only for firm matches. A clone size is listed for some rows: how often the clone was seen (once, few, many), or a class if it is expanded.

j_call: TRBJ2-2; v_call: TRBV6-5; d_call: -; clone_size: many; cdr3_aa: CASRLGGGELFF; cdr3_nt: TGTGCCAGCAGGCTAGGGGGCGGGGAGCTGTTTTTT
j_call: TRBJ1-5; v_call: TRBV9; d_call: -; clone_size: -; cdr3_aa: CASSIRAQGSNQPQHF; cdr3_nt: TGTGCCAGCAGCATTCGCGCCCAGGGGAGCAATCAGCCCCAGCATTTT
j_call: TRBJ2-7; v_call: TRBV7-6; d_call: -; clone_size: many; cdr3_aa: CASSPEVGFHEQYF; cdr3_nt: TGTGCCAGCAGCCCCGAGGTAGGGTTCCACGAGCAGTACTTC
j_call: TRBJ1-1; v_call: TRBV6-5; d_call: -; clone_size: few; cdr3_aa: CASSYGTSGTEAFF; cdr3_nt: TGTGCCAGCAGTTACGGGACCTCGGGCACTGAAGCTTTCTTT
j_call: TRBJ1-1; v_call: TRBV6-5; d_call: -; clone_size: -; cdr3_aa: CASKQNMGTEAFF; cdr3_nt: TGTGCCTCCAAACAGAACATGGGCACTGAAGCTTTCTTT
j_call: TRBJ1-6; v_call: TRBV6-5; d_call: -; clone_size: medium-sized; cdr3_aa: CASSYEGALALHF; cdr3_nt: TGTGCCAGCAGTTATGAAGGGGCCCTGGCCCTCCACTTT
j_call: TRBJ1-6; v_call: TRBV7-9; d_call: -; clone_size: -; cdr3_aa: CASSLTNSPLHF; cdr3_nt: TGTGCCAGCAGCTTGACCAATTCACCCCTCCACTTT
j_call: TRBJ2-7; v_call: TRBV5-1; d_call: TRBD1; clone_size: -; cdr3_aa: CASSWTGTGFYEQYF; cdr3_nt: TGCGCCAGCAGCTGGACCGGGACAGGGTTCTACGAGCAGTACTTC
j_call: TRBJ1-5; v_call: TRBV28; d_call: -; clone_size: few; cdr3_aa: CANQRGGPNQPQHF; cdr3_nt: TGTGCCAACCAGCGGGGGGGGCCCAATCAGCCCCAGCATTTT
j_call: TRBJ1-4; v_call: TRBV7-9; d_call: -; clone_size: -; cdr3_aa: CASTRGGQENEKLFF; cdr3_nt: TGTGCCAGCACCAGAGGGGGACAAGAAAATGAAAAACTGTTTTTT
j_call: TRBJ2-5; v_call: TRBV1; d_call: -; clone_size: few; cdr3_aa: CTSSHRLAQKETQYF; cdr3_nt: TGCACCAGCAGCCACAGACTAGCGCAGAAAGAGACCCAGTACTTC
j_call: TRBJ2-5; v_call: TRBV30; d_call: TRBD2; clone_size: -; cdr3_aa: CAWSVTAQSGGTQYF; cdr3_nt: TGTGCCTGGAGTGTAACAGCGCAGTCGGGGGGGACCCAGTACTTC
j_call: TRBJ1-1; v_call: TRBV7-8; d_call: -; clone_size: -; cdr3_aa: CASSLGQAITEAFF; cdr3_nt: TGTGCCAGCAGCTTAGGACAGGCCATCACTGAAGCTTTCTTT
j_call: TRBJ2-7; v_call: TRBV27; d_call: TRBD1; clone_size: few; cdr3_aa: CASSSGRGGSFNEQYF; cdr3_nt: TGTGCCAGCAGTTCGGGAAGAGGGGGCTCCTTCAACGAGCAGTACTTC
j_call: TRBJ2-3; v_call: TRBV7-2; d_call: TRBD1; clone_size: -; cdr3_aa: CASSLGTGGFIDTQYF; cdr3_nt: TGTGCCAGCAGCTTAGGGACAGGGGGCTTTATCGATACGCAGTATTTT
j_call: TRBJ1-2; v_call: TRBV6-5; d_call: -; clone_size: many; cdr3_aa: CASSPLRGLGYTF; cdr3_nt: TGTGCCAGCAGCCCATTGAGGGGGTTAGGCTACACCTTC
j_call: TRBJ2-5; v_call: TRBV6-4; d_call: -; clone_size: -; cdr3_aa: CASSQPGQQETQYF; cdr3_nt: TGTGCCAGCAGTCAACCGGGACAACAAGAGACCCAGTACTTC
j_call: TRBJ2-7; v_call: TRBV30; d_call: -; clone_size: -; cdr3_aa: CAWTQDHPYEQYF; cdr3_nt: TGTGCCTGGACGCAGGACCACCCCTACGAGCAGTACTTC
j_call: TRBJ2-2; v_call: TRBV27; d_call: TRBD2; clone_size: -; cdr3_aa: CASDEDGLAGGPTGELFF; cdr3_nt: TGTGCCAGCGATGAAGATGGACTAGCGGGGGGGCCCACCGGGGAGCTGTTTTTT
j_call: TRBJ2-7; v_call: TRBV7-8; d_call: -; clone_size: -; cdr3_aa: CASSFAGGFYEQYF; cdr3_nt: TGTGCCAGCAGCTTCGCCGGTGGGTTCTACGAGCAGTACTTC
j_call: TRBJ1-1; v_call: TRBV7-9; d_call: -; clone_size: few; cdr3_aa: CASSFSEENTEAFF; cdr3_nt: TGTGCCAGCAGCTTCTCTGAAGAGAACACTGAAGCTTTCTTT
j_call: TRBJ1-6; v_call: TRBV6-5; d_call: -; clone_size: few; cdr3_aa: CASSYGQGSSPLHF; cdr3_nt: TGTGCCAGCAGTTACGGGCAGGGATCTTCACCCCTCCACTTT
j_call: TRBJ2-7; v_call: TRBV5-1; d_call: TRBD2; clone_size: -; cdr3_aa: CASSLLAGGGYEQYF; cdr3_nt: TGCGCCAGCAGCTTGCTAGCGGGGGGAGGCTACGAGCAGTACTTC
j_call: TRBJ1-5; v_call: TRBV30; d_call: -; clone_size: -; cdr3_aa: CAWSGAGPNQPQHF; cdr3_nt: TGTGCCTGGAGTGGGGCAGGGCCCAATCAGCCCCAGCATTTT
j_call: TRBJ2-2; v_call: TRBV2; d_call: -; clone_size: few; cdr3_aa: CASSEDSRVLGGELFF; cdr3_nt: TGTGCCAGCAGTGAAGATTCCCGGGTCCTAGGCGGGGAGCTGTTTTTT
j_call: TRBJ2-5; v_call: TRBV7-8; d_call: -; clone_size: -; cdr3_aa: CASSLAGGQETQYF; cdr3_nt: TGTGCCAGCAGCTTAGCGGGGGGCCAAGAGACCCAGTACTTC
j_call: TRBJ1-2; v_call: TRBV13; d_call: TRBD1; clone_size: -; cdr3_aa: CASSFVDRVKGIDGYTF; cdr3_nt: TGTGCCAGCAGCTTCGTGGACAGGGTTAAAGGGATTGATGGCTACACCTTC
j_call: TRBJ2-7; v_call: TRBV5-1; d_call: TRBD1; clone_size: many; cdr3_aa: CASSLGQQGYEQYF; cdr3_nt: TGCGCCAGCAGCCTGGGACAGCAGGGCTACGAGCAGTACTTC
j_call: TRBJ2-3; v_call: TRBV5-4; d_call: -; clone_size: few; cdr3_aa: CASSAIGSDTQYF; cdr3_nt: TGTGCCAGCAGCGCTATTGGGTCAGATACGCAGTATTTT
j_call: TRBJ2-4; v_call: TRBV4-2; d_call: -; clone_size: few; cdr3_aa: CASSHIDGWNIQYF; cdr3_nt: TGTGCCAGCAGCCATATAGACGGGTGGAACATTCAGTACTTC
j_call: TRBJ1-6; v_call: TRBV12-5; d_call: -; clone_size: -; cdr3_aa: CASGLFHSPLHF; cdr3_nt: TGTGCTAGTGGTTTGTTTCATTCACCCCTCCACTTT
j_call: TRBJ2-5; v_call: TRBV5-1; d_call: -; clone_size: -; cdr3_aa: CASSLRAGTQETQYF; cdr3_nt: TGCGCCAGCAGCTTGCGGGCAGGGACCCAAGAGACCCAGTACTTC
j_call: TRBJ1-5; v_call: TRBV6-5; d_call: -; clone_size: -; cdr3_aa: CASSPDGASNQPQHF; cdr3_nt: TGTGCCAGCAGTCCGGACGGAGCCAGCAATCAGCCCCAGCATTTT
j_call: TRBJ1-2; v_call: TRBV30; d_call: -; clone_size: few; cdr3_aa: CAWSGIRGYGYTF; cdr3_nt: TGTGCCTGGTCCGGGATCCGAGGGTATGGCTACACCTTC
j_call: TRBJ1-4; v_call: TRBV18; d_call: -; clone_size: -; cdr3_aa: CASSLAWGEKLFF; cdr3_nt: TGTGCCAGCTCCCTTGCGTGGGGGGAAAAACTGTTTTTT
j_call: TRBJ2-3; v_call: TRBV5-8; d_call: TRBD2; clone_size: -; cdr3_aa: CASSSGVNGGGSTDTQYF; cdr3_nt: TGTGCCAGCAGCTCTGGCGTTAATGGCGGGGGTAGCACAGATACGCAGTATTTT
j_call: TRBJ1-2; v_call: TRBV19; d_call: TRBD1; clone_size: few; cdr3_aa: CASSLQGADNYGYTF; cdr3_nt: TGTGCCAGTAGTCTACAGGGGGCGGATAACTATGGCTACACCTTC
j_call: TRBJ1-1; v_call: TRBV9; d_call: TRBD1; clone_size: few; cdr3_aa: CASSPGQENTEAFF; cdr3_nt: TGTGCCAGCAGCCCTGGACAGGAGAATACTGAAGCTTTCTTT
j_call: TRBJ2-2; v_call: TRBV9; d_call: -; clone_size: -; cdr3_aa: CASSGTAAHAGELFF; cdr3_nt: TGTGCCAGCAGCGGTACAGCAGCGCATGCCGGGGAGCTGTTTTTT
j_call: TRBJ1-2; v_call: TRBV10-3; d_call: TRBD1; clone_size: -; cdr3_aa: CAISGDRGNGYTF; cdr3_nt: TGTGCCATCAGTGGGGACAGGGGGAATGGCTACACCTTC
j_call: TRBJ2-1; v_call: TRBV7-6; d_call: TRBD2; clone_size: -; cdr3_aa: CASSLAVGGGARQFF; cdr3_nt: TGTGCCAGCAGCTTAGCGGTCGGCGGGGGGGCAAGGCAGTTCTTC
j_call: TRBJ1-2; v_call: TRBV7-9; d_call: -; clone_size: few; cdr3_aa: CASSYHTGLDGYTF; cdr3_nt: TGTGCCAGCAGCTACCATACAGGGTTGGATGGCTACACCTTC
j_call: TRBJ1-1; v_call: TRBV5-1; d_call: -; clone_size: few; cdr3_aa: CASSSQGRNTEAFF; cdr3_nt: TGCGCCAGCAGCTCCCAGGGGAGGAACACTGAAGCTTTCTTT
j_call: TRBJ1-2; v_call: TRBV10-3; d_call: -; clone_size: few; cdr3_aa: CAISERKGDGYTF; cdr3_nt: TGTGCCATCAGTGAGCGGAAGGGTGATGGCTACACCTTC
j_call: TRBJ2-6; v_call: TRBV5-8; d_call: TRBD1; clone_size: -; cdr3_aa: CASRLTGISLSGANVLTF; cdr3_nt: TGTGCCAGCAGATTGACAGGGATTAGCCTCTCTGGGGCCAACGTCCTGACTTTC
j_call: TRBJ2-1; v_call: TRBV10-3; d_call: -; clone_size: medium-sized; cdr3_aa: CAISVLGSGSYNEQFF; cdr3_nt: TGTGCCATCAGTGTCCTAGGATCCGGCTCCTACAATGAGCAGTTCTTC
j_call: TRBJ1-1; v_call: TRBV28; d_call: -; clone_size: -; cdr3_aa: CASSFIQGNTEAFF; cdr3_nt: TGTGCCAGCAGTTTCATACAGGGAAACACTGAAGCTTTCTTT
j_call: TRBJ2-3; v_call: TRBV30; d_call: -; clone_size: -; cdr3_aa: CAWSSTGLGPDTQYF; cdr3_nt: TGTGCCTGGAGTAGTACAGGGTTGGGGCCAGATACGCAGTATTTT
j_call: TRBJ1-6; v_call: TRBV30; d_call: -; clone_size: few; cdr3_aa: CAWSALLNSPLHF; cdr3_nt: TGTGCCTGGAGTGCACTCTTGAATTCACCCCTCCACTTT
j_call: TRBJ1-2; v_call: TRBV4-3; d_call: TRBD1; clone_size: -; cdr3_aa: CASSQDQGAYYGYTF; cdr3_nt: TGCGCCAGCAGCCAGGACCAGGGGGCCTATTATGGCTACACCTTC
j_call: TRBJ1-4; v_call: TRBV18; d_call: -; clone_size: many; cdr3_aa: CASSPPTNEKLFF; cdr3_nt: TGTGCCAGCTCACCACCCACTAATGAAAAACTGTTTTTT
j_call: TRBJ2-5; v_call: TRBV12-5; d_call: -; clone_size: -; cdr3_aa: CASGRGTTGKETQYF; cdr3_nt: TGTGCTAGTGGCCGGGGAACCACAGGGAAAGAGACCCAGTACTTC
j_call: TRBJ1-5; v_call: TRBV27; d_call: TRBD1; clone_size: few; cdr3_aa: CASTKYSGTGDQPQHF; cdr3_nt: TGTGCCAGCACAAAATATTCCGGGACAGGGGATCAGCCCCAGCATTTT
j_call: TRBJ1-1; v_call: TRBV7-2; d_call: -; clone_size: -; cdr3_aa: CASSLDGVTEAFF; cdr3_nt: TGTGCCAGCAGCTTAGATGGGGTCACTGAAGCTTTCTTT
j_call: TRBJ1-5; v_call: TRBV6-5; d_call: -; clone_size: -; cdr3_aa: CATAPANNQPQHF; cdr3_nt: TGTGCCACTGCACCAGCGAACAATCAGCCCCAGCATTTT
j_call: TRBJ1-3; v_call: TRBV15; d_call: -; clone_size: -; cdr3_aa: CATRSRRSGNTIYF; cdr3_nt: TGTGCCACCAGATCTCGAAGGTCTGGAAACACCATATATTTT
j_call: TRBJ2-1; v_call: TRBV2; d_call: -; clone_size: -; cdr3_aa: CATRELGTYNEQFF; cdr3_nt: TGTGCCACCCGGGAGCTAGGAACCTACAATGAGCAGTTCTTC
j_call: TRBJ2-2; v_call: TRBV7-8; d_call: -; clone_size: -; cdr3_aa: CASSSYPPPNTGELFF; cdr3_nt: TGTGCCAGCAGCTCGTACCCACCCCCTAACACCGGGGAGCTGTTTTTT